These 20 T cell receptor beta chains came from one sample sequenced in a study of cytotoxic CD8 clonotypes in ibrutinib-treated CLL. TCRdb's table, derived via immunoSEQ multiplex PCR, lists solely in-frame clones and lacks some. The repertoire holds approximately 15,000 clones, around 81% seen once, with about 15% in the top ten. Specimen: PBMCs, collected before ibrutinib treatment. These receptor sequences come from a human donor with chronic lymphocytic leukemia.

V is TRBV28 and J is TRBJ2-7; 9 nucleotides line up with TRBD2. Germline loops: CDR1 MDHEN, CDR2 SYDVKM. The V and J ends lost 6 bases and 3 bases, in that order; junction bases with no gene match: 12. The CDR3 spans 16 residues. The CDR3 sequence: CASRVRSGSVSYEQYF. CDR3 in DNA: TGTGCCAGCAGAGTCCGTAGCGGGAGTGTCAGCTACGAGCAGTACTTC.

The chain joins TRBV29-1 to TRBJ2-7; possible D gene TRBD2, 6 bases. Germline CDR1 is SQVTM and CDR2 is ANQGSEA. This CDR3 is 12 amino acids long. V was pared by 5 bases and J by 2 bases, with 10 bases between. Here the CDR3 reads CSVRLVTYEQYF. DNA for the CDR3: TGCAGCGTTAGACTAGTCACCTACGAGCAGTACTTC.

The chain carries TRBV7-2 and TRBJ2-7; a possible D gene is TRBD2 (6 bases). The CDR3 consists of 14 residues. The germline CDR1 and CDR2 sequences are SGHTA and FQGNSA. Between the trimmed V and J ends, which lost 5 bases and 4 bases, there was a span of 15 bases. The CDR3 nucleotides are TGTGCCAGCAGCCCCGGCCTTGGGGGGTACGAGCAGTACTTC. It encodes CASSPGLGGYEQYF.

In this sample, this clone turned up once. The rearrangement joins TRBV12-5 to TRBJ2-5; D call uncertain. This CDR3 contains 13 residues. The V end lost 1 base, the J end lost 5 bases, and 8 bases lay between the germline ends. Germline V gene sequence: CDR1 LGHNT, CDR2 FRNRAP. The CDR3 here is CASGLGAYETQYF. The CDR3 nucleotides read TGTGCTAGTGGTTTGGGGGCGTATGAGACCCAGTACTTC.

The V gene is TRBV25-1, the J gene TRBJ1-2; no firm D call. Germline V lookup: CDR1 MGHDK, CDR2 SYGVNS. Trimming removed 3 bases from V and 0 bases from J, with 11 bases in between. The CDR3 runs to 15 residues. The CDR3 DNA reads as TGTGCCAGCAGTGACCGGACGGCAACTAACTATGGCTACACCTTC. It specifies CASSDRTATNYGYTF.

The chain uses TRBV7-2 and TRBJ2-7, with 7 bases matching TRBD2. There are 15 residues in the CDR3. Germline loops: CDR1 SGHTA, CDR2 FQGNSA. V gave up 1 base and J gave up 6 bases; unmatched junction bases: 9. The CDR3 loop is CASSLEAGTVREQYF. DNA for the CDR3: TGTGCCAGCAGCTTAGAAGCGGGAACGGTCCGCGAGCAGTACTTC.

This chain joins TRBV5-4 and TRBJ2-3; 9 nucleotides align to TRBD1. This CDR3 region has 16 residues. Trimming removed 2 bases from V and 0 bases from J; junction bases left unmatched: 4. Germline V gene sequence: CDR1 SGHNT, CDR2 YYREEE (reference sequence). In DNA form, the CDR3 reads TGTGCCAGCAGCTTCTGGGGGACAGGGAGCACAGATACGCAGTATTTT. The encoded protein is CASSFWGTGSTDTQYF.

V and J are TRBV7-9 and TRBJ2-7; D call uncertain. Germline assignment: CDR1 SEHNR and CDR2 FQNEAQ (reference sequence). The V end lost 3 bases, the J end lost 0 bases, and 9 bases lay between the germline ends. There are 14 residues in the CDR3. CDR3 nucleotide sequence: TGTGCCAGCAGCTTGGTTCACCTCTCCTACGAGCAGTACTTC. The encoded protein is CASSLVHLSYEQYF. Full variable domain (outside the CDR3, taken from reference TRBV7-9 and TRBJ2-7): DTGVSQNPRHKITKRGQNVTFRCDPISEHNRLYWYRQTLGQGPEFLTYFQNEAQLEKSRLLSDRFSAERPKGSFSTLEIQRTEQGDSAMYLCASSLVHLSYEQYFGPGTRLTVT.

This sequence joins TRBV4-3 and TRBJ2-1, with D unresolved. The CDR3 totals 14 residues. V shed 0 bases and J shed 0 bases, with 3 bases lying between them. CDR1 is LGHNA and CDR2 is YSLEER in the germline V gene. The CDR3 DNA is TGCGCCAGCAGCCAAGATTCCTCCTACAATGAGCAGTTCTTC. It translates to CASSQDSSYNEQFF.

This sequence joins TRBV28 and TRBJ1-2, with D unclear. Between the trimmed V and J ends, which lost 1 base and 6 bases, there was a span of 12 bases. The CDR3 runs 14 residues. Germline CDR1 reads MDHEN; CDR2 reads SYDVKM. The chain's CDR3 is CASSLLVTRHGYTF. CDR3 bases: TGTGCCAGCAGTTTATTGGTGACTCGCCATGGCTACACCTTC.

The chain has TRBV7-9 and TRBJ1-4; a weak D match, TRBD1 (5 bases). V lost 3 bases and J lost 7, with 9 bases in between. CDR3 length: 13 residues. The germline V gene encodes CDR1 SEHNR and CDR2 FQNEAQ (reference sequence). CDR3 nucleotide sequence: TGTGCCAGCAGCTTTGCGGGGGGTGAAAAACTGTTTTTT. This sequence encodes CASSFAGGEKLFF.

The chain links TRBV11-2 to TRBJ2-7, with 14 positions matching TRBD2. Trimming removed 5 bases from V and 2 bases from J; junction bases left unmatched: 11. Germline loops: CDR1 SGHAT, CDR2 FQNNGV. The CDR3 sequence is 18 residues long. CDR3 protein: CASSSTGTSGRSAYEQYF. The CDR3 DNA reads TGTGCCAGCAGCAGTACCGGGACTAGCGGGAGAAGCGCCTACGAGCAGTACTTC.

Only a few counts were recorded for this clone. This chain uses TRBV28 with TRBJ2-7; D is ambiguous. V lost 8 bases to trimming and J lost 1 base, with 0 bases between them. Germline V CDR1 and CDR2: MDHEN, SYDVKM. This CDR3 contains 9 residues. In DNA, the CDR3 is TGTGCCAGCTCCTACGAGCAGTACTTC. This gives the protein CASSYEQYF.

In this sample, this clone turned up a few times. The rearrangement uses TRBV25-1 and TRBJ2-7, with 10 bases lining up with TRBD1. The V segment lost 4 bases and the J segment 5 bases; nucleotides outside the gene matches: 5. The V gene's germline CDR1 is MGHDK and CDR2 SYGVNS. This CDR3 region has 14 residues. The CDR3 reads CASSGLDRGDEQYF. CDR3 nucleotide sequence: TGTGCCAGCAGTGGACTGGACAGGGGGGACGAGCAGTACTTC.

This chain uses TRBV5-5 with TRBJ2-4, with D perhaps TRBD1 (6 bases). The CDR3 is made up of 17 amino acids. Trimming removed 4 bases at V and 5 bases at J, with 22 bases between. Germline CDR1 is SGHKS and CDR2 is YYEKEE (reference sequence). The CDR3 nucleotides read TGTGCCAGCAGCCCGACATTACAGGGAGAGGGGCAAAACATTCAGTACTTC. It is translated as CASSPTLQGEGQNIQYF.

This clone was seen more than once but under ten times. Here the CDR3 DNA reads TGTGCCTGGAGGTACTCTGGGGCCAACGTCCTGACTTTC. It encodes CAWRYSGANVLTF. The chain employs TRBV30 and TRBJ2-6; D gene unclear. This CDR3 comprises 13 residues. Trimming removed 3 bases from V and 0 bases from J, with 3 bases in between. Germline CDR1 reads GTSNPN; CDR2 reads SVGIG (reference sequence).

The chain couples TRBV2 to TRBJ2-6; TRBD1 matches 9 bases. Germline loops: CDR1 SNHLY, CDR2 FYNNEI. After removal of 6 bases from V and 4 bases from J, the junction contained 7 bases not matched to a gene. The length of the CDR3 is 16 residues. Here the CDR3 DNA reads TGTGCCAGCAGCACAGGGGGCGCTTCCGGGGCCAACGTCCTGACTTTC. Translation: CASSTGGASGANVLTF.

This sequence joins TRBV5-4 and TRBJ2-2; unclear D gene. Germline loops: CDR1 SGHNT, CDR2 YYREEE (reference sequence). The ends were cut back, 2 bases at V and 1 base at J, with 6 bases in the middle. The CDR3 spans 14 residues. The CDR3 DNA reads as TGTGCCAGCAGCTTCGATCAGAACACCGGGGAGCTGTTTTTT. It specifies CASSFDQNTGELFF.

The rearrangement links TRBV27 to TRBJ2-2; D gene unclear. V was cut by 4 bases and J by 0 bases, with 3 bases left in between. The CDR3 has 13 amino acids. The germline V gene has CDR1 MNHEY and CDR2 SMNVEV (reference sequence). In DNA, the CDR3 is TGTGCCAGCAGTTCCACGAACACCGGGGAGCTGTTTTTT. It translates to CASSSTNTGELFF.

This sequence joins TRBV2 and TRBJ1-2; possibly TRBD1 for D (5 bases). The CDR3 is 10 residues long. Germline values: CDR1 SNHLY, CDR2 FYNNEI. Trimming took off 7 bases at V and 8 bases at J, with 8 bases between the two ends. Here the CDR3 DNA reads TGTGCCAGCAAGGGGCGAGGCTACACCTTC. As protein: CASKGRGYTF.